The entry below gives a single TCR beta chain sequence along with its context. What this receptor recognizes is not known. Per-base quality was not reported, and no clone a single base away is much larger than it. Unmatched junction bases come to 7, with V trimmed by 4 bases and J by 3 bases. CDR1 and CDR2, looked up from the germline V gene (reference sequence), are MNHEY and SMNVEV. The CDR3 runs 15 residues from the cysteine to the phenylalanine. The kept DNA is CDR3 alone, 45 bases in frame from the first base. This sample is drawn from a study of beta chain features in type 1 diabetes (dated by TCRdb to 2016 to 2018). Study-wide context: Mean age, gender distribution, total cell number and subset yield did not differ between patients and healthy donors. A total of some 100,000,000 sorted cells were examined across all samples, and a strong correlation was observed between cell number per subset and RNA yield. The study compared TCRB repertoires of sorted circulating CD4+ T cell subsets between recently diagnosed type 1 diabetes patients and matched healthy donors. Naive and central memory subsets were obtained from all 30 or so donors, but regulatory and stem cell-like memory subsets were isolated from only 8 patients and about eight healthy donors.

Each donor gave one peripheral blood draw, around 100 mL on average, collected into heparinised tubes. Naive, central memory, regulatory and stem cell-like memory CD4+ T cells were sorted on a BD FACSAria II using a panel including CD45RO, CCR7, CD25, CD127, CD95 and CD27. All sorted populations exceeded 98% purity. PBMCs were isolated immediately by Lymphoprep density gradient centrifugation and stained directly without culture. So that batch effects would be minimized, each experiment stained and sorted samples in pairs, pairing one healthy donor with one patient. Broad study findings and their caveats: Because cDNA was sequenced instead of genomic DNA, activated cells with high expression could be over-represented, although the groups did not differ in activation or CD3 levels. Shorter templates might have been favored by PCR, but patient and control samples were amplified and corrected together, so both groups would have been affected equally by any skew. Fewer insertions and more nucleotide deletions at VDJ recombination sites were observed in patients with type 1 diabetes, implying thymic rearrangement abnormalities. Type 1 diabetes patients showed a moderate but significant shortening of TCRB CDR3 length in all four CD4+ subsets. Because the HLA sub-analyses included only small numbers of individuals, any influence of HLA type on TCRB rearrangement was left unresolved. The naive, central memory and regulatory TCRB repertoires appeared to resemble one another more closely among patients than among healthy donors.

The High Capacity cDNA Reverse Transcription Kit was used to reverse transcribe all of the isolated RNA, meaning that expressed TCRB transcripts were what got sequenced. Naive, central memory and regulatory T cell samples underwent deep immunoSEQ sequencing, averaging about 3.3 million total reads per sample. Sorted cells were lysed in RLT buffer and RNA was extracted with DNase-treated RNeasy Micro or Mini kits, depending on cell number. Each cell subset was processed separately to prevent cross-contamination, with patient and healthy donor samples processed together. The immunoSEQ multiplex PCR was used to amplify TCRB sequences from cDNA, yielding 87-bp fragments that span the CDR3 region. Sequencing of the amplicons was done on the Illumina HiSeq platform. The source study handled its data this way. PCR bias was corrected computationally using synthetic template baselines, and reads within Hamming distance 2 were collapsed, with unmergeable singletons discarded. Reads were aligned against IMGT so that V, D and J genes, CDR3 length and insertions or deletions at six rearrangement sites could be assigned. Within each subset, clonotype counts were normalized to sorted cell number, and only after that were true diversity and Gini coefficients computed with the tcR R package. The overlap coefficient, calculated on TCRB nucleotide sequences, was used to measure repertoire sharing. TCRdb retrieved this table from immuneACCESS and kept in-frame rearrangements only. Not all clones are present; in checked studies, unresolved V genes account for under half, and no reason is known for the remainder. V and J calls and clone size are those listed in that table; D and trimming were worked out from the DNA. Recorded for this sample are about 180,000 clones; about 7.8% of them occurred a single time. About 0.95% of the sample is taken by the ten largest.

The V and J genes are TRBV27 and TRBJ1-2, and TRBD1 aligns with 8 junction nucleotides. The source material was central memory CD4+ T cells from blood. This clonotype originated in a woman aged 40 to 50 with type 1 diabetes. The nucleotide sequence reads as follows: TGTGCCAGCAGTTGGGGGCAGGGGGCTTACTATGGCTACACCTTC. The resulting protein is CASSWGQGAYYGYTF.